Below are 24 T cell receptor beta chains sequenced from a single sample in a study of blood T cells in healthy people across ages. A sample-barcoded 5' primer and a J-beta primer mix were used in a second PCR of about 6 to 11 cycles. One entry per CDR3 protein, called by TCRdb with MiXCR from the 5' RACE reads. The sample holds roughly 560,000 distinct CDR3 sequences; around 24% are singletons and the top ten take 8.7%. This same sample was also part of a study on T cells of mothers and their children.

Sequencing was done on a sample of blood. The receptors shown here come from a boy aged 10-17 years in good health.

The genes are TRBV9 and TRBJ1-5; TRBD1 aligns across 8 bases. Germline assignment: CDR1 SGDLS and CDR2 YYNGEE. Losses at the gene ends were 4 bases for V and 2 bases for J; bases not matched to a gene: 8. The CDR3 is made up of 16 amino acids. In DNA, the CDR3 is TGTGCCAGCAGCCCAGGGGGCCAGGGAGGCAATCAGCCCCAGCATTTT. This codes for CASSPGGQGGNQPQHF.

The rearrangement links TRBV29-1 to TRBJ2-4, with D tentatively TRBD1 or TRBD2 (5 bases each). The CDR3 has 11 amino acids. V was shortened by 7 bases and J by 6 bases, with 10 bases between the two germline ends. From germline, CDR1 is SQVTM and CDR2 ANQGSEA. Here the CDR3 reads CSGGDGNIQYF. CDR3 nucleotides: TGCAGCGGTGGGGACGGAAACATTCAGTACTTC.

The rearrangement uses TRBV7-3 and TRBJ2-3, with D tentatively TRBD1 (6 bases). Per the germline V gene, CDR1 is SGHTA and CDR2 is FQGTGA. The CDR3 covers 14 residues. Trimming stripped 1 base from V and 2 bases from J, with 7 bases between. The CDR3 sequence: CASSLRGPTDTQYF. The CDR3 coding sequence is TGTGCCAGCAGCTTAAGGGGGCCCACAGATACGCAGTATTTT.

CDR3 sequence reads: CASSPRGGIYEKLFF. The CDR3 coding sequence is TGTGCCAGCAGCCCCCGGGGGGGAATTTATGAAAAACTGTTTTTT. The chain combines TRBV7-2 with TRBJ1-4; a weak D match, TRBD1 (5 bases). The CDR3 length is 15 residues. The V gene lost 5 bases and the J gene lost 6 bases, with 16 bases spanning the gap. The germline V gene encodes CDR1 SGHTA and CDR2 FQGNSA. The whole variable domain, filled in from reference TRBV7-2 and TRBJ1-4, reads GAGVSQSPSNKVTEKGKDVELRCDPISGHTALYWYRQSLGQGLEFLIYFQGNSAPDKSGLPSDRFSAERTGGSVSTLTIQRTQQEDSAVYLCASSPRGGIYEKLFFGSGTQLSVL.

As DNA, the CDR3 is TGTGCCAGCAGCTTTAGGGCTAGCGGATACAATGAGCAGTTCTTC. Its protein is CASSFRASGYNEQFF. This chain links TRBV5-6 with TRBJ2-5, with 7 bases that match TRBD2. The closer fit of TRBJ2-1 to the DNA end suggests the J call may be wrong. Germline CDR1 SGHDT, CDR2 YYEEEE. This CDR3 is 15 amino acids long.

This clonotype was observed a handful of times. The chain employs TRBV24-1 and TRBJ2-3; 7 positions match TRBD2. The CDR3 length is 14 residues. The germline V gene has CDR1 KGHDR and CDR2 SFDVKD. The V and J ends lost 9 bases and 6 bases, in that order; junction bases with no gene match: 11. In nucleotides, the CDR3 is TGTGCCACCGCTAGCGGCCCAATGGTGGATACGCAGTATTTT. It codes for CATASGPMVDTQYF.

This clonotype was seen a handful of times. The rearrangement joins TRBV27 to TRBJ2-2; tentative D call: TRBD2 (7 bases). The CDR3 covers 16 residues. The V and J ends lost 6 bases and 0 bases respectively, with 14 bases between them. CDR1 is MNHEY and CDR2 is SMNVEV in the germline V gene (reference sequence). The CDR3 DNA reads TGTGCCAGCAGAAACAGGGAGGGGGCGAACACCGGGGAGCTGTTTTTT. Its protein product is CASRNREGANTGELFF.

The genes are TRBV6-6 and TRBJ2-7, with 7 positions matching TRBD1. Germline V gene lookup returns CDR1 MNHNY and CDR2 SVGAGI (reference sequence). With V trimmed by 5 bases and J by 4 bases, 14 bases remained unmatched. This CDR3 spans 16 amino acids. CDR3 region: CASSPFGQERGYEQYF. CDR3 bases: TGTGCCAGCAGTCCCTTTGGACAGGAAAGAGGATACGAGCAGTACTTC.

This clonotype was detected only a few times. The V gene is TRBV30, the J gene TRBJ1-2; D may be TRBD1 (5 bases). CDR3 length: 12 amino acids. V lost 6 bases and J 8 bases, leaving 16 bases between the germline ends. Germline CDR1 reads GTSNPN; CDR2 reads SVGIG (reference sequence). CDR3 bases: TGTGCCTGCCTCCGGGACCATGAGGGCTACACCTTC. Protein product: CACLRDHEGYTF.

There are a few counts of this clonotype. The chain is built from TRBV28 and TRBJ2-2, with TRBD2 matching 8 bases. Looked up from germline, CDR1 is MDHEN and CDR2 is SYDVKM. Germline trimming cut 3 bases from V and 4 bases from J; bases unmatched to any gene: 10. The CDR3 contains 17 residues. The CDR3 region has the DNA TGTGCCAGCAGTTTTTGGGGCCTAGCGGGCCTCACCGGGGAGCTGTTTTTT. It is translated as CASSFWGLAGLTGELFF.

CDR3 coding DNA: TGTGCCACCAGCTCCATCAGAGGATTTGAGCAGTTCTTC. Translating it yields CATSSIRGFEQFF. The chain carries TRBV15 and TRBJ2-5; no reliable D call. The end of the DNA is better explained by TRBJ2-1, so the J call may be wrong. CDR1 LNHNV and CDR2 YYDKDF come from the germline V gene (reference sequence). The CDR3 runs 13 residues.

The chain is built from TRBV12-3 or TRBV12-4 and TRBJ1-1, with D unresolved. This CDR3 spans 15 amino acids. V gave up 1 base and J gave up 0 bases, with 9 bases separating them. This CDR3 reads CASSLVVVVNTEAFF. In DNA form, the CDR3 reads TGTGCCAGCAGTTTAGTCGTGGTGGTGAACACTGAAGCTTTCTTT.

In its sample, this clonotype was seen many times. The rearrangement uses TRBV29-1 and TRBJ2-1; TRBD1 aligns across 7 bases. Germline-derived CDR1 and CDR2 are SQVTM and ANQGSEA. The CDR3 extends over 13 amino acids. J lost 4 bases, V lost 3 bases, and 3 bases had no gene match. CDR3 residues: CSVDHRGYNEQFF. In DNA, the CDR3 is TGCAGCGTTGACCACAGGGGATACAATGAGCAGTTCTTC.

The chain joins TRBV28 to TRBJ2-6; 7 nucleotides match TRBD1. CDR1 and CDR2 from the germline V gene are MDHEN and SYDVKM. J was trimmed by 4 bases and V by 6 bases; bases with no gene match: 18. The CDR3 runs to 19 residues. Here the CDR3 reads CASSTYRVGGSIGANVLTF. For the CDR3, the DNA is TGTGCCAGCAGCACGTATCGTGTAGGGGGCTCGATCGGGGCCAACGTCCTGACTTTC.

This clonotype has only a few counts. The chain uses TRBV5-1 and TRBJ2-2, with D possibly being TRBD1 or TRBD2 (6 bases each). Germline CDR1 is SGHRS and CDR2 is YFSETQ. The V gene lost 1 base and the J gene lost 7 bases, with 14 bases spanning the gap. The CDR3 has 15 amino acids. The CDR3 DNA reads as TGCGCCAGCAGCTTGCGTCCGGGGGCTGGCGGGGAGCTGTTTTTT. This sequence encodes CASSLRPGAGGELFF.

There are a few counts of this clonotype. The rearrangement uses TRBV29-1 and TRBJ2-1, with 12 bases matching TRBD2. This CDR3 region has 13 residues. In germline, CDR1 is SQVTM, CDR2 ANQGSEA. The J segment lost 7 bases and the V segment lost 7 bases, leaving 5 bases of the junction unmatched. The CDR3 loop is CSARLAGANEQFF. In DNA, the CDR3 is TGCAGCGCAAGACTAGCGGGAGCAAATGAGCAGTTCTTC.

The chain uses TRBV5-1 and TRBJ2-5; D possibly uses TRBD1 or TRBD2 (5 bases each). This CDR3 is built from 14 residues. Germline CDR1 is SGHRS and CDR2 is YFSETQ. The V gene lost 4 bases and the J gene lost 5 bases, with 15 bases spanning the gap. CDR3 DNA sequence: TGCGCCAGCAGCATGGGGGTACCTGTGGAGACCCAGTACTTC. This encodes CASSMGVPVETQYF.

The rearrangement links TRBV25-1 to TRBJ2-1, with TRBD1 identical over 10 bases. Germline CDR1 reads MGHDK; CDR2 reads SYGVNS. The CDR3 is 15 residues long. Trimming at V came to 4 bases and at J to 8 bases, leaving 8 bases not matched to a gene. The CDR3 is CASSGVGTGAHEQFF. CDR3 bases: TGTGCCAGCAGTGGAGTGGGGACAGGGGCTCATGAGCAGTTCTTC. Drawing the rest from reference TRBV25-1 and TRBJ2-1, the complete variable domain is EADIYQTPRYLVIGTGKKITLECSQTMGHDKMYWYQQDPGMELHLIHYSYGVNSTEKGDLSSESTVSRIRTEHFPLTLESARPSHTSQYLCASSGVGTGAHEQFFGPGTRLTVL.

This clonotype was counted a few times. The gene calls are TRBV6-1 and TRBJ2-2; D is possibly TRBD1 or TRBD2 (5 bases each). The CDR3 covers 16 residues. Looked up from germline, CDR1 is MNHNS and CDR2 is SASEGT. V was shortened by 6 bases and J by 0 bases, with 14 bases between the two germline ends. CDR3 nucleotides: TGTGCCAGCAGAACCCCCGGGGCGGCGAACACCGGGGAGCTGTTTTTT. This gives the protein CASRTPGAANTGELFF.

Many counts were recorded for this clonotype. The chain employs TRBV24-1 and TRBJ2-6, with unresolved D. The CDR3 is 12 residues long. Germline CDR1 and CDR2: KGHDR and SFDVKD. V was trimmed by 8 bases and J by 0 bases, leaving 1 base between them. CDR3 nucleotide sequence: TGTGCCACCACCTCTGGGGCCAACGTCCTGACTTTC. Its protein is CATTSGANVLTF.

In this sample, this clonotype turned up a few times. V and J are TRBV7-8 and TRBJ2-5; TRBD2 matches 9 bases. The germline V gene encodes CDR1 SGHVS and CDR2 FQNEAQ. This CDR3 region has 16 residues. The V segment lost 2 bases and the J segment 4 bases; nucleotides outside the gene matches: 8. The CDR3 region has the DNA TGTGCCAGCAGCTTAATAGGCGGGGGGGCTCCAGAGACCCAGTACTTC. Translating gives CASSLIGGGAPETQYF.

The chain links TRBV28 to TRBJ2-1; D not certain. This CDR3 region has 13 residues. Trimming removed 3 bases at V and 2 bases at J, with 5 bases between. Germline V gives CDR1 MDHEN, CDR2 SYDVKM. The CDR3 DNA reads as TGTGCCAGCAGTTTCCTACCCTACAATGAGCAGTTCTTC. It yields the protein CASSFLPYNEQFF.

This clonotype was detected only a few times. The chain employs TRBV7-2 and TRBJ2-3; D is unresolved. The V gene's germline CDR1 is SGHTA and CDR2 FQGNSA. Trimming left V 0 bases short and J 6 bases short, with 10 bases between. There are 14 residues in the CDR3. The CDR3 DNA is TGTGCCAGCAGCTTAGCGGGGATGGGGGATACGCAGTATTTT. Translation gives CASSLAGMGDTQYF. The full variable domain, with the rest looked up from reference TRBV7-2 and TRBJ2-3, is GAGVSQSPSNKVTEKGKDVELRCDPISGHTALYWYRQSLGQGLEFLIYFQGNSAPDKSGLPSDRFSAERTGGSVSTLTIQRTQQEDSAVYLCASSLAGMGDTQYFGPGTRLTVL.

The chain joins TRBV7-2 to TRBJ2-3, with no clear D. CDR1 is SGHTA and CDR2 is FQGNSA in the germline V gene. Deletions cut 0 bases from V and 2 bases from J, with 9 bases between. The CDR3 consists of 15 residues. CDR3 protein: CASSLAVILTDTQYF. Here the CDR3 DNA reads TGTGCCAGCAGCTTAGCGGTAATACTCACAGATACGCAGTATTTT. Full variable domain (remainder filled in from reference TRBV7-2 and TRBJ2-3): GAGVSQSPSNKVTEKGKDVELRCDPISGHTALYWYRQSLGQGLEFLIYFQGNSAPDKSGLPSDRFSAERTGGSVSTLTIQRTQQEDSAVYLCASSLAVILTDTQYFGPGTRLTVL.